The present T cell receptor (beta chain) was sequenced within a study of OX40 agonist ivuxolimab in advanced cancers. For the study at large: Every 2 weeks, patients got intravenous ivuxolimab at one of six dose levels (0.01-10 mg/kg). Partial responses, seen in three patients, involved one hepatocellular carcinoma and two cutaneous melanomas. The group had a mean age of 60 years, ranged from 23 to 79, and was 82.7% male.

This clone was recorded a few times. Its antigen is not identified. This CDR3 comprises 12 residues. The V and J ends lost 2 bases and 7 bases respectively, with 7 bases between them. Germline CDR1 is MNHNY and CDR2 is SVGAGI (reference sequence). Study-wide points: Expansion of clones was among the lowest in partial responders at 0.1-3.0 mg/kg.

Clones were read by immunoSEQ multiplex PCR, and TCRdb kept only the in-frame ones, dropping some. The sample shows about 64,000 clones, roughly 84% of them seen only once. This chain links TRBV6-6 with TRBJ2-3, with D unresolved. Sequences were derived from CD4+ or CD8+ T cells sorted from blood, sampled in a trial of the OX40 agonist ivuxolimab. The source of this sequence is an adult with an advanced solid tumor such as melanoma, head and neck, liver or kidney cancer. CDR3 amino acids: CASSYVGNTQYF. CDR3 in DNA: TGTGCCAGCAGTTACGTTGGCAATACGCAGTATTTT.